These T cell receptor beta chains were read from a single sample in a study of control samples from healthy donors and cancer patients. TCRdb's copy holds only in-frame clones and misses some; the assay was immunoSEQ multiplex PCR. In the table there are about 120,000 clones, approximately 88% of which are singletons. The sample taken for sequencing was blood. These receptors were collected from a man aged 40-49 years in good health. Each CDR3 is given with its conserved first and last residue. The D gene is left open where the match is weak. Size is stated for part of the rows, as once, few or many counts, or as a class when the clone is expanded.

v_gene: TRBV24-1; abundance: NA; d_gene: NA; j_gene: TRBJ2-3; CDR3nt: TGTGCCACCAGTGGCTCGGTAGATACGCAGTATTTT; CDR3aa: CATSGSVDTQYF
v_gene: TRBV7-9; abundance: NA; d_gene: NA; j_gene: TRBJ1-1; CDR3nt: TGTGCCAGCAGCTTCGCGGGGAACACTGAAGCTTTCTTT; CDR3aa: CASSFAGNTEAFF
v_gene: TRBV5-1; abundance: NA; d_gene: TRBD1; j_gene: TRBJ1-1; CDR3nt: TGCGCCAGCAGCTTGGGGACAGGGCGTAACACTGAAGCTTTCTTT; CDR3aa: CASSLGTGRNTEAFF
v_gene: TRBV4-2; abundance: NA; d_gene: TRBD1; j_gene: TRBJ1-4; CDR3nt: TGTGCCAGCAGCCAAGAGGGACAGGGGTCCGGTAATGAAAAACTGTTTTTT; CDR3aa: CASSQEGQGSGNEKLFF
v_gene: TRBV4-2; abundance: few; d_gene: TRBD1; j_gene: TRBJ2-3; CDR3nt: TGTGCCAGCACCGTGACAGGGGCTGGCACAGATACGCAGTATTTT; CDR3aa: CASTVTGAGTDTQYF
v_gene: TRBV4-1; abundance: NA; d_gene: NA; j_gene: TRBJ1-4; CDR3nt: TGCGCCAGCAGCCAAAAGGAGGACGATGAAAAACTGTTTTTT; CDR3aa: CASSQKEDDEKLFF
v_gene: TRBV6-5; abundance: NA; d_gene: TRBD1; j_gene: TRBJ1-2; CDR3nt: TGTGCCAGCAGGGACAGGGGGCTAAACTATGGCTACACCTTC; CDR3aa: CASRDRGLNYGYTF
v_gene: TRBV7-8; abundance: few; d_gene: TRBD1; j_gene: TRBJ2-7; CDR3nt: TGTGCCAGCAGCCATGGGACAGGGGGAATCCGATCCTACGAGCAGTACTTC; CDR3aa: CASSHGTGGIRSYEQYF
v_gene: TRBV19; abundance: NA; d_gene: NA; j_gene: TRBJ1-1; CDR3nt: TGTGCCAGTACCCCCGCAAATCTGAACACTGAAGCTTTCTTT; CDR3aa: CASTPANLNTEAFF
v_gene: TRBV6-5; abundance: NA; d_gene: NA; j_gene: TRBJ1-4; CDR3nt: TGTGCCAGCATTGGGGCATCAACTAATGAAAAACTGTTTTTT; CDR3aa: CASIGASTNEKLFF
v_gene: TRBV5-1; abundance: NA; d_gene: TRBD1; j_gene: TRBJ1-1; CDR3nt: TGCGCCAGCAGCTTGGCCAGGACAGGGGAGACCACTGAAGCTTTCTTT; CDR3aa: CASSLARTGETTEAFF
v_gene: TRBV7-2; abundance: few; d_gene: NA; j_gene: TRBJ1-4; CDR3nt: TGTGCCAGCAGCTTAAGTCCCGGGATCTGGGAAAAACTGTTTTTT; CDR3aa: CASSLSPGIWEKLFF
v_gene: TRBV4-3; abundance: NA; d_gene: NA; j_gene: TRBJ1-2; CDR3nt: TGCGCCAGCAGCCAAGATCTGCCGCAGTACTATGGCTACACCTTC; CDR3aa: CASSQDLPQYYGYTF
v_gene: TRBV5-4; abundance: NA; d_gene: TRBD1; j_gene: TRBJ2-2; CDR3nt: TGTGCCAGCAGTGGACAGGCCTCCCACGGGGAGCTGTTTTTT; CDR3aa: CASSGQASHGELFF
v_gene: TRBV7-9; abundance: NA; d_gene: NA; j_gene: TRBJ2-7; CDR3nt: TGTGCCAGCAGCCCCTCGGTGGCAGGGTGGGAGCAGTACTTC; CDR3aa: CASSPSVAGWEQYF
v_gene: TRBV9; abundance: NA; d_gene: NA; j_gene: TRBJ2-1; CDR3nt: TGTGCCAGCAGCCCCCGACTAGGGGCGGGGTGGGAGCAGTTCTTC; CDR3aa: CASSPRLGAGWEQFF
v_gene: TRBV11-3; abundance: NA; d_gene: TRBD1; j_gene: TRBJ1-1; CDR3nt: TGTGCCAGCAGCACATACCCAGGACAGGGAAGGACTGAAGCTTTCTTT; CDR3aa: CASSTYPGQGRTEAFF
v_gene: TRBV19; abundance: NA; d_gene: TRBD2; j_gene: TRBJ2-2; CDR3nt: TGTGCCAGTAGTCGGACGGGGGGTCCCGGGGAGCTGTTTTTT; CDR3aa: CASSRTGGPGELFF
v_gene: TRBV5-1; abundance: NA; d_gene: TRBD2; j_gene: TRBJ2-2; CDR3nt: TGCGCCAGCAGCTGGGGGACTAGTGACACCGGGGAGCTGTTTTTT; CDR3aa: CASSWGTSDTGELFF
v_gene: TRBV5-1; abundance: NA; d_gene: TRBD2; j_gene: TRBJ2-1; CDR3nt: TGCGCCAGCAGCTTGGATAGCGGGGGCCACAATGAGCAGTTCTTC; CDR3aa: CASSLDSGGHNEQFF
v_gene: TRBV25-1; abundance: NA; d_gene: NA; j_gene: TRBJ1-1; CDR3nt: TGTGCCAGCAGCGCGAGCGGCGGCACTGAAGCTTTCTTT; CDR3aa: CASSASGGTEAFF
v_gene: TRBV11-2; abundance: NA; d_gene: TRBD2; j_gene: TRBJ2-7; CDR3nt: TGTGCCAGCAGCGTCAGCGGGGGCCCCTACGAGCAGTACTTC; CDR3aa: CASSVSGGPYEQYF
v_gene: TRBV2; abundance: NA; d_gene: TRBD1; j_gene: TRBJ2-7; CDR3nt: TGTGCCAGCAGGCTAGACAGGGTGCAGTACTTC; CDR3aa: CASRLDRVQYF
v_gene: TRBV27; abundance: NA; d_gene: NA; j_gene: TRBJ1-1; CDR3nt: TGTGCCAGCAGCCGACGGTCGGTCCGGGCGAACACTGAAGCTTTCTTT; CDR3aa: CASSRRSVRANTEAFF
v_gene: TRBV5-6; abundance: NA; d_gene: NA; j_gene: TRBJ2-3; CDR3nt: TGTGCCAGCAGCTTGGGTGGAGCCCGTCAATCAAATACGCAGTATTTT; CDR3aa: CASSLGGARQSNTQYF
v_gene: TRBV5-1; abundance: NA; d_gene: TRBD1; j_gene: TRBJ2-3; CDR3nt: TGCGCCAGCAGCTCCCGGGGGGACAGGGGTCGAGATACGCAGTATTTT; CDR3aa: CASSSRGDRGRDTQYF
v_gene: TRBV7-9; abundance: NA; d_gene: NA; j_gene: TRBJ1-5; CDR3nt: TGTGCCAGCAGCTTAATGGGTAGCAATCAGCCCCAGCATTTT; CDR3aa: CASSLMGSNQPQHF
v_gene: TRBV4-1; abundance: NA; d_gene: TRBD2; j_gene: TRBJ2-3; CDR3nt: TGCGCCAGCAGCTCCACCGGGACTAGCCTTTATACGCAGTATTTT; CDR3aa: CASSSTGTSLYTQYF
v_gene: TRBV9; abundance: NA; d_gene: NA; j_gene: TRBJ2-2; CDR3nt: TGTGCCAGCAGCGTAGCTCCGCGCAGGGACACCGGGGAGCTGTTTTTT; CDR3aa: CASSVAPRRDTGELFF
v_gene: TRBV2; abundance: NA; d_gene: TRBD2; j_gene: TRBJ2-1; CDR3nt: TGTGCCAGCAGACGCCTTACTAGCGGGGTTGAGCAGTTCTTC; CDR3aa: CASRRLTSGVEQFF
v_gene: TRBV6-5; abundance: NA; d_gene: NA; j_gene: TRBJ1-6; CDR3nt: TGTGCCAGCAGTTACAGCCAGGGCCGTAATTCACCCCTCCACTTT; CDR3aa: CASSYSQGRNSPLHF
v_gene: TRBV27; abundance: NA; d_gene: NA; j_gene: TRBJ2-7; CDR3nt: TGTGCCAGCAGCTCCATGGGCTACGAGCAGTACTTC; CDR3aa: CASSSMGYEQYF
v_gene: TRBV6-5; abundance: NA; d_gene: NA; j_gene: TRBJ2-3; CDR3nt: TGTGCCAGCAAACTTGCCGGGACACCTACGCAGTATTTT; CDR3aa: CASKLAGTPTQYF
v_gene: TRBV5-8; abundance: NA; d_gene: NA; j_gene: TRBJ2-3; CDR3nt: TGTGCCAGCAGCTTGGCGGGGTTAGGCACAGATACGCAGTATTTT; CDR3aa: CASSLAGLGTDTQYF
v_gene: TRBV28; abundance: NA; d_gene: NA; j_gene: TRBJ1-3; CDR3nt: TGTGCCAGCAGTCTGGGGGGGAGAGACACCATATATTTT; CDR3aa: CASSLGGRDTIYF
v_gene: TRBV6-4; abundance: NA; d_gene: NA; j_gene: TRBJ2-3; CDR3nt: TGTGCCAGCAGTCCTGGGCCACAAGATACGCAGTATTTT; CDR3aa: CASSPGPQDTQYF
v_gene: TRBV6-1; abundance: NA; d_gene: TRBD1; j_gene: TRBJ1-4; CDR3nt: TGTGCCAGCAGTGATAATAGGGGGCTCCTCTACGAAAAACTGTTTTTT; CDR3aa: CASSDNRGLLYEKLFF
v_gene: TRBV7-9; abundance: NA; d_gene: TRBD1; j_gene: TRBJ1-2; CDR3nt: TGTGCCAGCAGCTTAGCGGGACAGATAAACTATGGCTACACCTTC; CDR3aa: CASSLAGQINYGYTF
v_gene: TRBV5-5; abundance: NA; d_gene: TRBD1; j_gene: TRBJ1-6; CDR3nt: TGTGCCAGCAGCCCCCGGGACAGGGCTAATTCACCCCTCCACTTT; CDR3aa: CASSPRDRANSPLHF
v_gene: TRBV6-2/TRBV6-3; abundance: NA; d_gene: TRBD2; j_gene: TRBJ2-7; CDR3nt: TGTGCCAGCAGCTCGGGACTAGATGGCTACGAGCAGTACTTC; CDR3aa: CASSSGLDGYEQYF
v_gene: TRBV10-3; abundance: NA; d_gene: NA; j_gene: TRBJ2-1; CDR3nt: TGTGCCATCAGTAGCGGACAGTGGATCGATGAGCAGTTCTTC; CDR3aa: CAISSGQWIDEQFF
v_gene: TRBV6-5; abundance: NA; d_gene: NA; j_gene: TRBJ1-1; CDR3nt: TGTGCCAGCAGTCAACAGGGTCGAGACACTGAAGCTTTCTTT; CDR3aa: CASSQQGRDTEAFF
v_gene: TRBV11-3; abundance: few; d_gene: NA; j_gene: TRBJ2-1; CDR3nt: TGTGCCAGCAGCTGGGGATCCCTCAACAATGAGCAGTTCTTC; CDR3aa: CASSWGSLNNEQFF
v_gene: TRBV6-5; abundance: NA; d_gene: TRBD1; j_gene: TRBJ1-2; CDR3nt: TGTGCCAGCACCGGAGACAGGGGAAAAAACTATGGCTACACCTTC; CDR3aa: CASTGDRGKNYGYTF
v_gene: TRBV6-1; abundance: NA; d_gene: TRBD2; j_gene: TRBJ2-3; CDR3nt: TGTGCCAGCAGTCAAGCGGGGGAGAGCACAGATACGCAGTATTTT; CDR3aa: CASSQAGESTDTQYF
v_gene: TRBV7-6; abundance: NA; d_gene: NA; j_gene: TRBJ1-5; CDR3nt: TGTGCCAGCAGCCTAGGACGGGATCAGCCCCAGCATTTT; CDR3aa: CASSLGRDQPQHF
v_gene: TRBV30; abundance: NA; d_gene: NA; j_gene: TRBJ1-2; CDR3nt: TGTGCCTGGAGGGCAGGTTTTTCCTATGGCTACACCTTC; CDR3aa: CAWRAGFSYGYTF
v_gene: TRBV3-1/TRBV3-2; abundance: NA; d_gene: NA; j_gene: TRBJ1-5; CDR3nt: TGTGCCAGCAGCCAACGGGGGGTTAGCAATCAGCCCCAGCATTTT; CDR3aa: CASSQRGVSNQPQHF
v_gene: TRBV29-1; abundance: NA; d_gene: NA; j_gene: TRBJ1-1; CDR3nt: TGCAGCGTTCAAGGGGGGGAAGCTTTCTTT; CDR3aa: CSVQGGEAFF
v_gene: TRBV7-2; abundance: NA; d_gene: TRBD2; j_gene: TRBJ2-7; CDR3nt: TGTACCAGCAGCAGAACTAGCGGGGGGGCCCGGTACGAGCAGTACTTC; CDR3aa: CTSSRTSGGARYEQYF
v_gene: TRBV18; abundance: NA; d_gene: NA; j_gene: TRBJ1-5; CDR3nt: TGTGCCAGCTCACCGTCGCGGGGACACCCTAATCAGCCCCAGCATTTT; CDR3aa: CASSPSRGHPNQPQHF
v_gene: TRBV25-1; abundance: NA; d_gene: TRBD1; j_gene: TRBJ1-3; CDR3nt: TGTGCCAGCAGTGAGATTACCGGGACAGGGACTGGAAACACCATATATTTT; CDR3aa: CASSEITGTGTGNTIYF
v_gene: TRBV5-6; abundance: NA; d_gene: NA; j_gene: TRBJ2-4; CDR3nt: TGTGCCAGCAGCTTGTGGGGACTTGTAGCCAAAAACATTCAGTACTTC; CDR3aa: CASSLWGLVAKNIQYF
v_gene: TRBV12-3/TRBV12-4; abundance: NA; d_gene: NA; j_gene: TRBJ1-5; CDR3nt: TGTGCCAGCAGTTCACTGCAGGAGCCCCAGCATTTT; CDR3aa: CASSSLQEPQHF
v_gene: TRBV9; abundance: NA; d_gene: NA; j_gene: TRBJ1-2; CDR3nt: TGTGCCAGCAGCGTATTAGTTAACTATGGCTACACCTTC; CDR3aa: CASSVLVNYGYTF
v_gene: TRBV4-3; abundance: NA; d_gene: NA; j_gene: TRBJ1-4; CDR3nt: TGCGCCAGCAGCCAAGATCGCGGGGTTATTAGAACTAATGAAAAACTGTTTTTT; CDR3aa: CASSQDRGVIRTNEKLFF
v_gene: TRBV6-6; abundance: NA; d_gene: TRBD1; j_gene: TRBJ2-5; CDR3nt: TGTGCCAGCAGAAGGACAGGGGAAGAGACCCAGTACTTC; CDR3aa: CASRRTGEETQYF